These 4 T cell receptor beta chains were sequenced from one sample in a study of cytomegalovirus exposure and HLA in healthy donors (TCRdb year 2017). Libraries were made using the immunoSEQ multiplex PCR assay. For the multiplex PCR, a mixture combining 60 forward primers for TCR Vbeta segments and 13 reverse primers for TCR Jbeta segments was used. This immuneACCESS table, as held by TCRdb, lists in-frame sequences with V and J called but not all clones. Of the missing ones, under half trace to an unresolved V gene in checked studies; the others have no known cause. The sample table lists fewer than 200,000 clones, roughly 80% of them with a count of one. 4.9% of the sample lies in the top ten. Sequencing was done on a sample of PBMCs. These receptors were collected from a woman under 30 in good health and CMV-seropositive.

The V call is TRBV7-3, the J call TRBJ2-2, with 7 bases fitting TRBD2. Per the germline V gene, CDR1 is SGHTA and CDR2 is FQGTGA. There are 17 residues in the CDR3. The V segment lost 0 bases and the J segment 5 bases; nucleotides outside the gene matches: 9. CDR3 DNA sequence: TGTGCCAGCAGCTTAACCGCCCCGGGGGGAGGGACCGGGGAGCTGTTTTTT. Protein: CASSLTAPGGGTGELFF.

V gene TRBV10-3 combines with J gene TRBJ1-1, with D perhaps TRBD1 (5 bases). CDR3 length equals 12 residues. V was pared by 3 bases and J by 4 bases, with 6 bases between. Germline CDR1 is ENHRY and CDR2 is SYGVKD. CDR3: CAISDRVTEAFF. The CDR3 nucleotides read TGTGCCATCAGTGACAGGGTCACTGAAGCTTTCTTT.

The CDR3, as DNA: TGTGCCAGCAGCCTAGCACGCTCAGCGGACGAGCAGTACTTC. It specifies CASSLARSADEQYF. This sequence joins TRBV9 and TRBJ2-7; tentatively, D is TRBD2 (5 bases). The CDR3 has 14 residues. The ends were cut back, 4 bases at V and 5 bases at J, with 16 bases in the middle. Germline CDR1 reads SGDLS; CDR2 reads YYNGEE.

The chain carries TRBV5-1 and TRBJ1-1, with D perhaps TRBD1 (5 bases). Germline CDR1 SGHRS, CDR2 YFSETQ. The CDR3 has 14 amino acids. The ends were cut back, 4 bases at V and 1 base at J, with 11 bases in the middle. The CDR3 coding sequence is TGCGCCAGCAGCCGCGATGGACAGAACACTGAAGCTTTCTTT. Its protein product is CASSRDGQNTEAFF.